The TCR beta chain described here comes from a study of cytomegalovirus exposure and HLA in healthy donors (dated by TCRdb to 2016 to 2017). General notes on the study: According to an earlier analysis of several hundred of the donors, some 170 million T cells yielded some 110 million unique TCR beta sequences and 276 Gb of sequence data. Roughly 300 gigabases of sequencing data and about 92 million unique TCR sequences made up an early release that covered under 750 HLA-typed donors. Of the 398 genotyped donors, about 80% fell in the genetic ancestry cluster associated with self-reported Caucasian donors. The aim of the study was to test whether cataloging public T cell receptors could identify signatures of past pathogen exposure. The T cell repertoires of some 700 subjects were profiled by immunosequencing and related to cytomegalovirus serostatus. A separate validation cohort of more than 100 different subjects was used in addition to the approximately 700-subject first cohort. To predict cytomegalovirus infection status, the study brought together high-throughput TCR immunosequencing, statistical association of individual TCRs with disease status, and machine learning. A later analysis re-examined previously published TCR beta repertoires from several hundred donors and added high-resolution HLA genotyping to investigate patterns of TCR occurrence. Rather than drawing on any new phenotypic data, the later analysis identified candidate immune exposures from TCR beta sequences and the way those sequences occurred across donors. To decide whether each TCR beta V gene segment behaved as functional or pseudogenic, an earlier analysis of some 580 of the donors relied on high-throughput TCR beta sequencing. Donor age, sex, ethnicity and CMV serostatus were compiled together with the repertoire data. Genome-wide SNP genotypes for about 55% of the roughly 670 donors were used in a later genetic analysis, which treated that subset as a discovery cohort. All discovery cohort repertoires had been generated using a single sequencing platform. HLA typing covered class I and class II loci at four-digit resolution. Typing coverage differed by locus: A, B, C, DRB1 and DQB1 were typed in about 629-640 donors, DQA1 in roughly 510, DPA1 in 600 to 610, and DPB1 in 450 to 490. Roughly five DR-DQ haplotypes were handled as single units for association and clustering because linkage in the cohort was strong. Across about 380 genotyped donors of the cohort, an average of approximately 240,000 unique TCR beta nucleotide sequences per donor were sequenced, and about a sixth of those sequences were non-productive. Overall results and qualifications from the work: In a later analysis, TCR association rates were found to vary across HLA loci, with the most associated TCRs seen for DRB1 alleles and the fewest for HLA-C alleles. Cytomegalovirus status was reported to be diagnosed by the classifier with high specificity and sensitivity in both the original and validation cohorts. Because the 87-base-pair reads could not distinguish some IMGT-functional V segments, including TRBV6-2 and TRBV6-3, those segments were excluded. The sequencing pipeline was judged likely to have produced a cluster of highly shared sequence variants as a technical artifact. According to a later analysis, parvovirus B19, influenza, CMV and Epstein-Barr virus appeared linked to several top co-occurrence clusters. Because some donors lacked HLA typing at each locus, the association tests relied only on the typed subset. An earlier analysis of some 560 of the donors showed that most TCR beta V segments appeared in productive rearrangements either about 87% or about 30% of the time, which broadly matched IMGT annotations. A further reported finding was that TCR beta sequences accurately predicted the HLA-A and HLA-B alleles for most subjects in the first cohort. Across donors, most TCR sequences were observed very rarely, whereas some public TCRs were present in many individuals. In vitro tests confirmed that three of the cytomegalovirus-associated TCR beta chains recognize cytomegalovirus antigens. The authors suggested that the approach could potentially be generalized to other disease states and immunological phenotypes. In a later analysis, HLA-associated TCR beta chains showed more clonal expansion and lower generation probabilities than non-associated chains that were equally common. Specific HLA alleles were associated with 16,951 TCR beta sequences at a false discovery rate of 0.05 in a later analysis. In a later genetic analysis, fewer N-insertions in productive TCRs were reported among donors in an Asian-associated ancestry cluster than the roughly 640-donor mean. A total of 150 to 200 TCR beta chains were listed by the study as associated with cytomegalovirus. In a later analysis, most CMV-associated TCR beta chains were found to appear HLA-restricted, with HLA associations seemingly driven largely by CMV exposure. Because counts were too low, around 17 rarely observed V segments, including chromosome 9 orphons, were left out of the earlier analysis of about 620 of the donors. The presence/absence analyses assumed that sequencing depth was roughly uniform across donors, and that assumption may not be true. Linkage disequilibrium might explain the correlated functional status among segregating V segments, but an unknown experimental factor could not be ruled out. In this cohort, only TCR beta chains were sequenced, and detectable features were limited by the absence of alpha or paired-chain data. An association between a missense DCLRE1C variant and V-gene and J-gene trimming of TCR beta chains was found in a later genetic analysis and replicated in an independent cohort. The only immune exposure information available for the cohort was CMV serostatus. When HLA alleles, especially DR and DQ, strongly co-occurred, TCR associations were difficult to assign to individual alleles.

In total, approximately 610 healthy bone marrow donors made up the cohort. At the time of sampling, all cohort members were nominally healthy, though unrecorded immune exposures were likely present. The donor was CMV seronegative and belonged to the group of several hundred seronegative cohort members. Every donor gave a peripheral blood sample, and the peripheral blood mononuclear cells from that sample were used for TCR beta sequencing. The Qiagen DNeasy Blood Extraction Kit was used to extract genomic DNA from the blood cell samples. In the case of this clone: No cognate antigen has been identified for it. It has no much larger one-base neighbor in the sample; base qualities were not kept.

Library construction relied on the immunoSEQ multiplex PCR assay. The multiplex PCR relied on a mix of 60 forward primers for TCR Vbeta segments and 13 reverse primers for TCR Jbeta segments. The CDR3 region of rearranged TCR beta genes was amplified from genomic DNA with a multiplex PCR assay. The Illumina HiSeq System was used to sequence the amplified TCR beta libraries as 87-base-pair reads. The source study handled its data this way. In a later analysis, roughly 80 million unique TCR beta chains were counted across the approximately 640 repertoires, and about 9.9 million of these chains were shared by at least two donors. To remove PCR and sequencing errors, raw reads were error-corrected and collapsed into unique sequences using a nearest-neighbor algorithm that merged closely related sequences. V, D and J gene segments were assigned by aligning CDR3 sequences to IMGT reference sequences. Each retained sequence needed at least a six-nucleotide match to both a V gene segment and a J gene segment. A rearrangement was called productive if the CDR3 had no stop codons and remained in frame with V and J, and every other rearrangement was called non-productive. Following IMGT convention, CDR3 was defined as the stretch from the second conserved V-encoded cysteine to the conserved J-encoded phenylalanine. The earlier analysis of approximately 590 of the donors excluded any sequence lacking an unambiguous match to a single V gene segment. An earlier analysis of a few hundred of the donors classified V segments as functional when productive rearrangements were above 56.7% and as segregating when the standard deviation between donors was above 5%. A statistical classification framework was developed to diagnose cytomegalovirus status using the catalog of TCR beta chain sequences. In a later analysis, TCR nucleotide sequences were compared against IMGT/GENE-DB human TR gene sequences so that V and J genes could be assigned. In a later analysis, CDR3 sequences and most-parsimonious VDJ recombination scenarios were assigned using the TCRdist pipeline. A later analysis defined each TCR beta chain by its CDR3 amino acid sequence plus V-gene family, and excluded reads lacking a unique V-gene family. As a way to deal with suspected cross-contamination and a sequencing artifact, a later analysis dropped over 550 nucleotide sequences that were highly shared and had low generation probability. For each public chain, a later analysis derived a clonal expansion index from normalized ranks of inferred template counts within each repertoire. In a later analysis, generation probabilities were computed using a VDJ recombination model fitted to out-of-frame rearrangements, and the results were checked against IGoR. In a later analysis, hypergeometric tests were used to score TCR-TCR, TCR-HLA and TCR-CMV co-occurrence, with a repertoire-size bias correction applied to TCR pairs. False discovery rates were estimated in a later analysis by permuting HLA or CMV assignments 20 times. In a later analysis, co-occurring TCRs were grouped with DBSCAN, and TCRdist sequence similarity was added when clustering was performed within HLA-allele-positive subsets. Repertoires with fewer than 30,000 or more than 120,000 public chains were left out of co-occurrence clustering, as were four to six repertoires with anomalous nucleotide sharing. This is the immuneACCESS table as TCRdb keeps it, with only in-frame sequences that have V and J called. A part of the clones is gone; compared with another copy, unresolved V genes explain less than half, and the rest is unexplained. V, J and clone size are taken as reported in that table, and D and trimming were inferred from the DNA itself. The sample contains 87,000 or so clones, roughly 8.2% of them found a single time. The top ten clones comprise over 2% of the sample.

There are 14 amino acids in the CDR3, from cysteine to phenylalanine inclusive. CDR3 DNA is the only sequence kept; it has 42 bases, read in frame from the first base. The source of this sequence is a man aged 45-60 years in good health and CMV-seronegative. The sample taken for sequencing was PBMCs. In this chain, TRBV21-1 is recombined with TRBJ2-1; TRBD2 is the table's D call and was not checked against the DNA. TRBV21-1 is a listed pseudogene. The CDR3 protein: CASSALAGHNEQFF. The nucleotide sequence reads TGTGCCAGCAGCGCCCTAGCGGGGCACAATGAGCAGTTCTTC.